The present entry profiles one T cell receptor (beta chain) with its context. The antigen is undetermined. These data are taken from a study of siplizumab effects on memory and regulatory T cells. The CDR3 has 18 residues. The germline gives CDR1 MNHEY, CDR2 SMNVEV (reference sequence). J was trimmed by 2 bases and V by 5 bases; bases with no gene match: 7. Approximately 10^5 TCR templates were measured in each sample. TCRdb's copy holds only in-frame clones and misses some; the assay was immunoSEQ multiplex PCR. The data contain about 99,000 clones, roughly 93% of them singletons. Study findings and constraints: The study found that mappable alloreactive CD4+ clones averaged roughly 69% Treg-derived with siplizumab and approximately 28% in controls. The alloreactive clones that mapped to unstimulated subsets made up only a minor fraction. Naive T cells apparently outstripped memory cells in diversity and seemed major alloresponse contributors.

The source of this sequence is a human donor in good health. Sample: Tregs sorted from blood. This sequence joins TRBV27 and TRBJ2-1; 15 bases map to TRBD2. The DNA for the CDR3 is TGTGCCAGCAGTCCAAGACGGACTAGCGGGAGGGCCTACAATGAGCAGTTCTTC. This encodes CASSPRRTSGRAYNEQFF.